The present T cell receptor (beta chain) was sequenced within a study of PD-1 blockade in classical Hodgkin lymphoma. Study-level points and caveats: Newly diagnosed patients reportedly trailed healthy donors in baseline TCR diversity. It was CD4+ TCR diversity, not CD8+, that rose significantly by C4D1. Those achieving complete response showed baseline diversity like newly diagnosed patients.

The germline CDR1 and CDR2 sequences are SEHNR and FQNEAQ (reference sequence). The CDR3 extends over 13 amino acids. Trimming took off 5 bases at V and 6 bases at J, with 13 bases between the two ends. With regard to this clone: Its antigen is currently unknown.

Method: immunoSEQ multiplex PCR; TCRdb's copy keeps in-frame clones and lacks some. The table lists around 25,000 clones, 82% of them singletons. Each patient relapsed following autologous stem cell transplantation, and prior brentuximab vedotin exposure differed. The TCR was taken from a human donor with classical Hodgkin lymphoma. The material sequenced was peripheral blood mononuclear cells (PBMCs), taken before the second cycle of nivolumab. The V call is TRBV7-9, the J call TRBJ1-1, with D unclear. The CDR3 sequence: CASSPEVAAEAFF. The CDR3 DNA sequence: TGTGCCAGCAGCCCGGAGGTCGCGGCTGAAGCTTTCTTT.